The rows below give T cell receptor beta chains drawn from one sample of a study of PD-1 blockade in classical Hodgkin lymphoma. The protocol was immunoSEQ multiplex PCR, while the TCRdb copy is restricted to in-frame clones and leaves out a portion. This table has 95,000 or so clones, 75% to 90% appearing once. The sequences come from peripheral blood mononuclear cells (PBMCs), collected at baseline. The receptor set was obtained from a human donor with classical Hodgkin lymphoma. Both conserved end residues are trimmed from each CDR3. The D gene is left open where the match is weak.

v_gene	j_gene	d_gene	CDR3aa
TRBV5-1	TRBJ1-1	TRBD1	ASSSTGTGGTEAF
TRBV19	TRBJ1-1	TRBD1	ASSSATGANTEAF
TRBV18	TRBJ1-1	-	ASSPNSPAGATEAF
TRBV10-3	TRBJ1-2	-	AISGQAGEGYT
TRBV6-6	TRBJ1-5	TRBD1	ASSFGQGAGQPQH
TRBV9	TRBJ1-3	-	ASSVDGSSGNTIY
TRBV7-2	TRBJ1-1	-	ASSLTVTNTEAF
TRBV15	TRBJ2-3	-	ATSRELRADTQY
TRBV10-1	TRBJ1-2	-	ASSERQSGSGYT
TRBV9	TRBJ1-1	-	ASSSRRHRRETEAF
TRBV12-2	TRBJ2-7	-	ASRSLGGREQY
TRBV5-6	TRBJ2-7	TRBD1	ASSGDRGSSYEQY
TRBV2	TRBJ2-7	-	ASSPTTYEQY
TRBV11-3	TRBJ2-7	-	ASSLGGDIGGYEQY
TRBV11-2	TRBJ2-7	-	AGSLTDSRWGEQY
TRBV10-3	TRBJ2-2	TRBD1	AISEPGTGTGGTGELF
TRBV12-5	TRBJ1-1	-	ASAARGGWSTEAF
TRBV28	TRBJ1-5	TRBD1	ASSQGGQEKEPQH
TRBV11-2	TRBJ2-2	TRBD2	ASNNLAGGTGELF
TRBV9	TRBJ2-1	-	ASSLGQGRSAGEQF
TRBV6-5	TRBJ2-7	-	ASSLVLSGTHEQY
TRBV4-3	TRBJ1-6	-	ASSQEAQGLRNSPLH
TRBV9	TRBJ2-3	-	ASSRSSFRSYTDTQY
TRBV18	TRBJ2-7	TRBD1	ASSPRTGDKSEQY
TRBV9	TRBJ2-1	TRBD2	ASSVGAGVGYNEQF
TRBV2	TRBJ1-5	TRBD1	ASNSGDRSNQPQH
TRBV14	TRBJ2-6	TRBD1	ASSPTAGRGRFGANVLT
TRBV6-5	TRBJ1-5	-	ASSPYGGNDQPQH
TRBV28	TRBJ2-2	-	ASSLAGAFGELF
TRBV11-2	TRBJ2-7	-	ASSLGPVSSYEQY
TRBV29-1	TRBJ1-1	-	SVGGRENTEAF
TRBV11-1	TRBJ2-7	-	ASSFDLYEQY
TRBV5-6	TRBJ2-1	-	ASRQGLLYNEQF
TRBV6-5	TRBJ2-7	-	ASRGTSFSYEQY
TRBV5-6	TRBJ1-2	-	ASSLGRGYGYT
TRBV5-1	TRBJ2-5	-	ASSLGIGTRTGETQY
TRBV7-8	TRBJ1-5	-	ASSLAQGAGNQPQH
TRBV6-4	TRBJ2-3	-	ASSGGRTDTQY
TRBV19	TRBJ1-5	-	ATISQPYSNQPQH
TRBV10-3	TRBJ2-5	-	AISEWETQY
TRBV11-2	TRBJ2-1	-	ASSSGTRYNEQF
TRBV19	TRBJ1-1	-	ASSPPLSGGRNTEAF
TRBV7-2	TRBJ1-2	TRBD1	ASSRTGTGANYGYT
TRBV15	TRBJ1-5	-	ATSRGANQPQH
TRBV5-4	TRBJ1-2	-	ASSLGPSGNGIGYT
TRBV7-9	TRBJ2-7	TRBD2	ASSLSLGGRGYEQY
TRBV5-1	TRBJ1-4	-	ASSRDPNGVGKLF
TRBV11-2	TRBJ2-5	-	ASSLRHLRDNHKETQY
TRBV6-6	TRBJ2-1	-	ASSPLVTAKSEQF
TRBV7-9	TRBJ2-7	TRBD1	ASSLDRDEQY
TRBV10-3	TRBJ2-3	TRBD2	AIRWGLAGGGTSDTQY